This TCR beta chain was obtained from a study of shared clonotypes between healthy human individuals. TCRdb's copy holds only in-frame clones and misses some; the assay was immunoSEQ multiplex PCR. The sample has over 950,000 clones, approximately 77% seen once; the top ten hold 0.89%. This clone was counted once. The CDR3 is made up of 13 amino acids. Germline lookup yields CDR1 SGHTA and CDR2 FQGNSA. Between the trimmed V and J ends, which lost 7 bases and 7 bases, there was a span of 14 bases. The receptor was isolated from a man between 18 and 29 years old in good health. Some clones in this sample may be carry-over from other donors' samples. The chain couples TRBV7-2 to TRBJ2-1; no clear D gene. Material: memory CD4+ T cells from PBMCs. Subset reported: CD45RA-negative fraction. The CDR3 DNA is TGTGCCAGCACTTTTGGAAGGAAAAATGAGCAGTTCTTC. Protein sequence: CASTFGRKNEQFF.